The rows below give T cell receptor beta chains drawn from one sample of a study of T-cell memory formation after mild COVID-19. TCRdb itself ran the 5' RACE reads through MiXCR, one entry per CDR3 protein. There are 220,000 or so distinct CDR3 sequences in the sample; over 9% occur only once, and 3% to 4% lies in the top ten. What was sequenced was PBMCs or a T cell subset sorted from them (not recorded which). Every receptor here comes from a man aged 18 to 35 who had mild COVID-19 (a few samples of this study predate the infection). Cell type and time point are not known. Both conserved end residues are part of each CDR3. Each record gives: J gene, V gene, CDR3 length, clone size, D gene, CDR3 DNA, CDR3 protein. A D gene is named only where the DNA matches it firmly. A clone size is listed for some rows: how often the clone was seen (once, few, many), or a class if it is expanded.

TRBJ2-1 TRBV18 16 NA NA TGTGCCAGCTCACCACCGAACGGGCCTAACTACAATGAGCAGTTCTTC CASSPPNGPNYNEQFF
TRBJ2-5 TRBV20-1 13 few TRBD1 TGCAGTGCTCATACAGGGGGCCAAGAGACCCAGTACTTC CSAHTGGQETQYF
TRBJ2-6 TRBV29-1 16 NA TRBD1 TGCAGCGTGGGGACAGGGCCACTCTCTGGGGCCAACGTCCTGACTTTC CSVGTGPLSGANVLTF
TRBJ2-3 TRBV28 17 NA NA TGTGCCAGCAGCGACCTGAGACACCGTAGGGGATCAGATACGCAGTATTTT CASSDLRHRRGSDTQYF
TRBJ2-6 TRBV6-6 15 NA NA TGTGCCAGCAGTTACGAGGACGGTCGGACCAACGTCCTGACTTTC CASSYEDGRTNVLTF
TRBJ1-1 TRBV12-3/TRBV12-4 15 few NA TGTGCCAGCAGTTGGGGGGGGCAGCTGAACACTGAAGCTTTCTTT CASSWGGQLNTEAFF
TRBJ1-5 TRBV30 11 NA NA TGTGCCTACCGGGACGGACGAGCCCAGCATTTT CAYRDGRAQHF
TRBJ1-1 TRBV6-2/TRBV6-3 14 few NA TGTGCCAGCAGTTACCTTGGGTTAAGCACTGAAGCTTTCTTT CASSYLGLSTEAFF
TRBJ2-5 TRBV20-1 13 few NA TGCAGTGCTAGAGACAGGGTCCAAGAGACCCAGTACTTC CSARDRVQETQYF
TRBJ2-2 TRBV7-2 16 NA TRBD2 TGTGCCAGCAGCTTACGACTAGCGGGGGACACCGGGGAGCTGTTTTTT CASSLRLAGDTGELFF
TRBJ2-2 TRBV29-1 13 few NA TGCAGCGTATCACAGACGAACACCGGGGAGCTGTTTTTT CSVSQTNTGELFF
TRBJ1-4 TRBV7-8 13 many NA TGTGCCAGCAACCCGCCGGGGGGCGAAAAACTGTTTTTT CASNPPGGEKLFF
TRBJ2-2 TRBV21-1 17 NA NA TGTGCCAGCAGCCCAGACAGGGGCGAAACGGACACCGGGGAGCTGTTTTTT CASSPDRGETDTGELFF
TRBJ2-2 TRBV12-3/TRBV12-4 14 medium-sized NA TGTGCCAGCAGTTTAGGTGCCAGCACCGGGGAGCTGTTTTTT CASSLGASTGELFF
TRBJ1-4 TRBV6-2/TRBV6-3 17 NA NA TGTGCCAGCAGTTATCGGCTTTTCCCGGGGTTGGCTGAAAAACTGTTTTTT CASSYRLFPGLAEKLFF
TRBJ2-5 TRBV4-3 14 NA TRBD1 TGCGCCAGCAGCCAAGTACCAGGGGGAGAGACCCAGTACTTC CASSQVPGGETQYF
TRBJ2-6 TRBV29-1 13 many NA TGCAGCGTTGCCATGGTCGGGGCCAACGTCCTGACTTTC CSVAMVGANVLTF
TRBJ2-3 TRBV7-2 16 NA TRBD1 TGTGCCAGCAGCTTAGGTTACAGGGGGCGCGCGGATACGCAGTATTTT CASSLGYRGRADTQYF
TRBJ2-3 TRBV7-2 14 many NA TGTGCCAGCAGCTTCGCAGGGTTGGTAGATACGCAGTATTTT CASSFAGLVDTQYF
TRBJ2-5 TRBV5-1 11 many NA TGCGCCAGCACCCTACAAGAGGCCCAGTACTTC CASTLQEAQYF
TRBJ2-5 TRBV4-2 15 many NA TGTGCCAGCAGCCAAGATCGTCCAGGACAAGAGACCCAGTACTTC CASSQDRPGQETQYF
TRBJ2-3 TRBV5-1 16 few NA TGCGCCAGCAGCTTAAACCACATGTCTAGCACAGATACGCAGTATTTT CASSLNHMSSTDTQYF
TRBJ1-6 TRBV5-1 15 many TRBD1 TGCGCCAGCAGCTTGGGCACAGGGGAAAATTCACCCCTCCACTTT CASSLGTGENSPLHF
TRBJ2-2 TRBV7-9 14 many NA TGTGCCAGCAGCTCCCAGGGCGGACCCGGGGAGCTGTTTTTT CASSSQGGPGELFF
TRBJ2-5 TRBV4-1 14 few NA TGCGCCAGCAGCCAAGCCCTAGATGGGAAGACCCAGTACTTC CASSQALDGKTQYF
TRBJ2-5 TRBV4-1 17 many TRBD2 TGCGCCAGCAGCAAAAGACTAGCGGGGAATTTTCAAGAGACCCAGTACTTC CASSKRLAGNFQETQYF
TRBJ1-3 TRBV7-6 17 NA TRBD1 TGTGCCAGCAGGCCCGGGACAGCGAGAGAAAACGGAAACACCATATATTTT CASRPGTARENGNTIYF
TRBJ1-4 TRBV5-1 12 NA NA TGCGCCAGCAGCCAGCCCAATGAAAAACTGTTTTTT CASSQPNEKLFF
TRBJ1-1 TRBV29-1 15 few NA TGCAGCGTTGGACTTCGGGCGGTTATGAACACTGAAGCTTTCTTT CSVGLRAVMNTEAFF
TRBJ1-2 TRBV12-3/TRBV12-4 13 NA TRBD1 TGTGCCAGCACCCGGGGACAGGGTCATGGCTACACCTTC CASTRGQGHGYTF
TRBJ1-1 TRBV18 16 many NA TGTGCCAGCTCACCGCGGTTAAGGGCAGTGGGCACTGAAGCTTTCTTT CASSPRLRAVGTEAFF
TRBJ2-3 TRBV5-1 13 many NA TGCGCCAGCAGCTCGACGGGGCAAGATACGCAGTATTTT CASSSTGQDTQYF
TRBJ2-5 TRBV10-3 13 many NA TGTGCCATCGGGGGGAGCCTTGACGAGACCCAGTACTTC CAIGGSLDETQYF
TRBJ1-4 TRBV12-3/TRBV12-4 14 many NA TGTGCCAGCAGTTTGTGGGGGTCCAATGAAAAACTGTTTTTT CASSLWGSNEKLFF
TRBJ1-2 TRBV5-1 16 NA NA TGCGCCAGCACCTTATTCGGAGTGGGGAGCGACTATGGCTACACCTTC CASTLFGVGSDYGYTF
TRBJ1-2 TRBV3-1 16 NA TRBD1 TGTGCCAGCAGCCAAGTAGGACAGGGTACATCCTATGGCTACACCTTC CASSQVGQGTSYGYTF
TRBJ2-3 TRBV19 14 few NA TGTGCCAGTAGTCCGGGGACCGGTTTCGATACGCAGTATTTT CASSPGTGFDTQYF
TRBJ2-3 TRBV5-1 12 few TRBD2 TGCGCCAGCAGCCGAGCGGGGGATACGCAGTATTTT CASSRAGDTQYF
TRBJ2-1 TRBV7-2 17 NA TRBD1 TGTGCCAGCAGCTTATCCCCACCCGGGACAGGGTTGGATGAGCAGTTCTTC CASSLSPPGTGLDEQFF
TRBJ2-3 TRBV9 14 few NA TGTGCCAGCAGCGTAGGCGCCGCCCTCGATACGCAGTATTTT CASSVGAALDTQYF
TRBJ2-2 TRBV4-1 16 NA TRBD2 TGCGCCAGCAGCCCCCGGGGGGGCGGGGGGCCCGGGGAGCTGTTTTTT CASSPRGGGGPGELFF
TRBJ2-3 TRBV28 11 few NA TGTGCCAGCAGCCAATGGGGTACGCAGTATTTT CASSQWGTQYF
TRBJ1-4 TRBV7-9 15 NA NA TGTGCCAGCACCCCGGGGGGGCTGATAGATGAAAAACTGTTTTTT CASTPGGLIDEKLFF
TRBJ2-1 TRBV20-1 16 NA TRBD2 TGCAGTGCTACCACCCCGACTAGCGGCGGATGGGATGAGCAGTTCTTC CSATTPTSGGWDEQFF
TRBJ2-4 TRBV30 12 NA NA TGTGCCTGGGGTCAGGACCAGAACATTCAGTACTTC CAWGQDQNIQYF
TRBJ2-7 TRBV7-2 15 many TRBD2 TGTGCCAGCAGCGCAGGACTAGCCCAAGTTATGAGGCAGTACTTC CASSAGLAQVMRQYF
TRBJ2-1 TRBV12-3/TRBV12-4 15 many NA TGTGCCAGCAGTCTCAGTAACAGACTAGTGATTGAGCAGTTCTTC CASSLSNRLVIEQFF
TRBJ1-1 TRBV6-2/TRBV6-3 15 once NA TGTGCCAGCAGAGCACACCGGGGGGGAAACACTGAAGCTTTCTTT CASRAHRGGNTEAFF